The T cell receptor (beta chain) described here comes from a study of cytomegalovirus exposure and HLA in healthy donors. Study outcomes and limitations: A likely sequencing artifact accounted for one observed cluster of highly shared sequence variants. As a later analysis showed, several of the most significant clusters appeared to be linked to common viral pathogens. Most of the TCR beta V segments (in an earlier analysis) were productive either about 87% or about 30% of the time.

Everyone who donated was a healthy bone marrow donor. For this clone: Its specificity is not known.

The ends were cut back, 0 bases at V and 6 bases at J, with 22 bases in the middle. Germline loops: CDR1 SGHRS, CDR2 YFSETQ. The CDR3 covers 18 residues. PCR was performed using 60 Vbeta and 13 Jbeta primers. The table came from immunoSEQ multiplex PCR; TCRdb's copy has only in-frame clones and leaves some out. This sample has roughly 170,000 clones, with around 79% found just once. The chain employs TRBV5-1 and TRBJ2-4, with D perhaps matching TRBD2 (6 bases). The clonotype was recovered from a female donor in good health and CMV-seronegative. Sequencing input: PBMCs. The CDR3 region is CASSLGGSWAGRGNIQYF. The CDR3 DNA reads TGCGCCAGCAGCTTGGGGGGGAGTTGGGCGGGAAGAGGAAACATTCAGTACTTC.